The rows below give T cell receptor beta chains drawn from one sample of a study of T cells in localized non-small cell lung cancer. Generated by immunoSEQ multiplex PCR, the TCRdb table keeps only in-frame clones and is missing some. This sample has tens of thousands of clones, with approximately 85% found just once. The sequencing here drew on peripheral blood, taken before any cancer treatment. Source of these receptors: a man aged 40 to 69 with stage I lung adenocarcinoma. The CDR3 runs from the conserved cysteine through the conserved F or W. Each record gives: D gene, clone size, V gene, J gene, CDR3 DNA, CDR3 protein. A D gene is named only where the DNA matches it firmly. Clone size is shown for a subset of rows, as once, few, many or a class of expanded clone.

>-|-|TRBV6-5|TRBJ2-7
TGTGCCAGCGCGAGGGGGTCCTCCTACGAGCAGTACTTC
CASARGSSYEQYF
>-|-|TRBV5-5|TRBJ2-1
TGTGCCAGCAGCTTGGCGCTAGCCTACAATGAGCAGTTCTTC
CASSLALAYNEQFF
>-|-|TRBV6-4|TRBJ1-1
TGTGCCAGCAGTGGGGATGGGGGTGAAGCTTTCTTT
CASSGDGGEAFF
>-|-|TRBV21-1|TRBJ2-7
TGTGCCAGCAGCACCAGACAGGGGCTCAACTACGAGCAGTACTTC
CASSTRQGLNYEQYF
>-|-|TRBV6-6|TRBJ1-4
TGTGCCAGCAGCCCCAGAGACGGGAATGAAAAACTGTTTTTT
CASSPRDGNEKLFF
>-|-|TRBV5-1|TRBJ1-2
TGCGCCAGCAGCTTGGAGAAAGCGGCTGTCTACACCTTC
CASSLEKAAVYTF
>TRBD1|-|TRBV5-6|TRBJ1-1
TGTGCCAGCAGCTTGGCTACAGGGGGCGTCACTGAAGCTTTCTTT
CASSLATGGVTEAFF
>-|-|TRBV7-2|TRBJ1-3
TGTGCCAGCAGCTTGTTCCCGGGACAAGACGGAAACACCATATATTTT
CASSLFPGQDGNTIYF
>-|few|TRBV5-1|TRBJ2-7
TGCGCCAGCAGCTTAATGGGCGAGCAGTACTTC
CASSLMGEQYF
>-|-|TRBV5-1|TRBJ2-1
TGCGCCAGCAGCTTGGAACAGGGCTACAATGAGCAGTTCTTC
CASSLEQGYNEQFF
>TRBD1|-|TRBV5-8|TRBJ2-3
TGTGCCAGCAGCTTACACAGGGGGCCGAACACAGATACGCAGTATTTT
CASSLHRGPNTDTQYF